This T cell receptor (beta chain) was identified in a study of blood T cell repertoires in COVID-19. About the research overall: Samples taken during acute and convalescent COVID-19 were collected in the United States, Italy and Spain. Sample material is recorded as cDNA or gDNA derived from T cells, B-cell-depleted T cells, or PBMCs.

Per the study methods: The assay estimated nucleated cells by amplifying reference gene primers. Generated by immunoSEQ multiplex PCR, the TCRdb table keeps only in-frame clones and is missing some. That table gives V, J and clone size, and the DNA gave D and trimming. This table has over 250,000 clones, 83% appearing once. The CDR3 is 14 residues long. Trimming removed 3 bases at V and 4 bases at J, with 13 bases between. Germline loops: CDR1 KGHSH, CDR2 LQKENI. The chain carries TRBV18 and TRBJ2-7; possible D gene TRBD2, 5 bases. The receptor was derived from a woman between 50 and 59 years old who had recovered from COVID-19. The material sequenced was peripheral blood. The CDR3 sequence: CASSPPGEGYEQYF. The CDR3 DNA sequence: TGTGCCAGCTCACCCCCCGGTGAGGGTTACGAGCAGTACTTC.